The T cell receptor (beta chain) under discussion was sequenced for a study of shared clonotypes between healthy human individuals. The method was immunoSEQ multiplex PCR; TCRdb's version includes in-frame clones alone and lacks a portion of them. Here the sample spans millions of clones, roughly 91% being singletons. Naive-designated CD8 cells lacked CD45RO, were positively enriched for CCR7, and omitted terminally differentiated effector memory CD45RA+ cells. With respect to this clone: Other DNA variants within this sample encode the same CDR3.

J lost 4 bases, V lost 4 bases, and 5 bases had no gene match. The CDR3 is 15 amino acids. Looked up from germline, CDR1 is MNHEY and CDR2 is SMNVEV (reference sequence). The TCR originated in a man between 18 and 29 years old in good health. Some clones in this sample may be carry-over from other donors' samples. The chain links TRBV27 to TRBJ2-1; 9 bases align to TRBD1. Material for sequencing was naive CD8+ T cells from PBMCs. The CDR3 region has the DNA TGTGCCAGCAGTTCCCGGGACAGGGCTTACAATGAGCAGTTCTTC. It encodes CASSSRDRAYNEQFF.